The present TCR beta chain was sequenced within a study of long-term antiretroviral therapy in people with HIV. General study findings and limits: Transplant-donor-level diversity was not reached after ART, though diversity increased.

Trimming cost V 3 bases and J 8 bases; bases outside gene matches: 19. This CDR3 region has 19 residues. Germline CDR1 SNHLY, CDR2 FYNNEI. Sequencing relied on immunoSEQ assay v3.0, run at survey level. The assay was immunoSEQ multiplex PCR, and TCRdb's table has in-frame clones only and misses some. Here the sample spans more than 15,000 clones, 78% being singletons. To note about this clone: Its antigen is as yet unknown.

The sequence was obtained from a woman between 40 and 55 years old with HIV. The specimen was unsorted PBMCs, collected at the start of antiretroviral therapy, before treatment. The gene calls are TRBV2 and TRBJ2-1; 10 positions match TRBD2. The CDR3 sequence is CASSDPKSSSSGGSDEQFF. As DNA, the CDR3 is TGTGCCAGCAGTGATCCAAAGTCATCCTCTAGCGGGGGCAGCGATGAGCAGTTCTTC.